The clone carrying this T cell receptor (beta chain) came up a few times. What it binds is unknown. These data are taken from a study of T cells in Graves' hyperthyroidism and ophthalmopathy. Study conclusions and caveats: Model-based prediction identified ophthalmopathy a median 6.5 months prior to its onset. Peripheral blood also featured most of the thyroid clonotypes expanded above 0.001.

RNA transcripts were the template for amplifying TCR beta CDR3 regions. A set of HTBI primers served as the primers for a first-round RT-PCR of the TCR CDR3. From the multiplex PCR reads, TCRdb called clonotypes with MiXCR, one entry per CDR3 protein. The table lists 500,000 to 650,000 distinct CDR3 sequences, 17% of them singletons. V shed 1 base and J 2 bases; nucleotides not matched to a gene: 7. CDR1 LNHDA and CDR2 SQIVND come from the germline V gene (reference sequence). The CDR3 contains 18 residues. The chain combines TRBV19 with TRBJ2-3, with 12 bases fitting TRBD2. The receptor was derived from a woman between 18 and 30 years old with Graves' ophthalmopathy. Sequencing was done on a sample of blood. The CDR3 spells CASSIASRLAGDTDTQYF. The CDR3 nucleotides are TGTGCCAGTAGTATAGCATCGAGACTAGCGGGGGACACAGATACGCAGTATTTT.